This T cell receptor beta chain was obtained from a study of blood T cells in healthy people across ages. Details on this clonotype: Its antigen remains unknown.

V lost 5 bases, J lost 7 bases, and 17 bases lay in between. CDR3 length: 15 residues. Study findings and constraints: It was held that the diversity estimates obtained from one million T cells were underestimates. Among long-lived donors, naive CD4+ cells were more numerous and diversity higher than in aged donors.

A second PCR of roughly 7 to 11 cycles used a sample-barcoded 5' primer and a J-beta primer mix. Every single cDNA molecule received a tag from a template-switch adaptor with 12 random nucleotides. TCRdb redid the calling of the 5' RACE reads with MiXCR, one entry per CDR3 protein. The table has approximately 900,000 distinct CDR3 sequences, about 27% seen once. A further study also used this sample, focusing on T cells of mothers and their children. That work states: Donors were a few healthy Caucasian mothers and their six children.

The clonotype originates from a woman aged 40 to 49 in good health. The V call is TRBV12-3 or TRBV12-4, the J call TRBJ1-4, with D maybe TRBD1 (5 bases). Sequences were obtained from blood. CDR3 residues: CASSPSSGTGEKLFF. CDR3 nucleotides: TGTGCCAGCAGTCCGTCTTCCGGGACGGGTGAAAAACTGTTTTTT.